This T cell receptor (beta chain) was profiled in a study of blood T cell repertoires in COVID-19. V was clipped by 9 bases and J by 7 bases; unmatched bases: 5. The length of the CDR3 is 13 residues. Germline CDR1 is WNHNN and CDR2 is SYGVQD (reference sequence). Original processing methods: Reference gene primer amplification gave nucleated cell count estimates. The data were produced by immunoSEQ multiplex PCR, yet TCRdb's version contains in-frame clones alone and is incomplete. That table supplies the V and J calls and clone size; D and trimming were determined from the DNA. In the table there are 240,000 or so clones, around 88% of which are singletons.

The V gene is TRBV10-1, the J gene TRBJ2-1; TRBD2 matches 11 bases. The sequenced sample was PBMCs or T cells enriched from blood (not recorded which). This sequence originates from a woman in her forties with acute COVID-19. CDR3 in amino acids: CASITSGRNEQFF. The CDR3 DNA sequence: TGCGCCAGTATAACTAGCGGGAGAAATGAGCAGTTCTTC.